This T cell receptor (beta chain) was observed in a study of T-cell memory formation after mild COVID-19. 5'RACE primed at constant segments yielded TCR alpha and TCR beta cDNA libraries bearing sample barcodes and UMIs. TCRdb used MiXCR to reprocess the 5' RACE reads, holding one entry per CDR3 protein. Among about 470,000 distinct CDR3 sequences listed, 18% were seen once. The CDR3 totals 15 residues. CDR1 and CDR2 (germline): SGHRS, YFSETQ. Turning to this clonotype: One end of the junction does not line up with germline, which may come from a read error.

The TCR comes from an adult woman who had mild COVID-19 (a few samples of this study predate the infection). Cell type and time point are not known. The sample was PBMCs or a T cell subset sorted from them (not recorded which). The V gene is TRBV5-1, the J gene TRBJ2-5; 11 bases match TRBD1. The CDR3 is CASSRGTGGLETKYF. The CDR3 DNA follows: TGCGCCAGCAGCCGGGGGACAGGGGGACTGGAGACCAAGTACTTC.